This note documents a single TCR beta chain sequence. The sample comes from a study of blood T cell repertoires in COVID-19. Study-wide background: From the United States, Italy and Spain came samples of acute and convalescent COVID-19. Nucleic acid was either cDNA or gDNA, and it came from T cells, B-cell-depleted T cells, or PBMCs.

Enrolment of Seattle patients took place during active infection, and they were followed longitudinally. The germline V and J ends were trimmed by 2 bases and 4 bases, with 8 bases remaining between them. Germline V lookup: CDR1 SEHNR, CDR2 FQNEAQ (reference sequence). This CDR3 contains 14 residues. Source study methods: Reference gene primer amplification gave estimated nucleated cell counts. The table came from immunoSEQ multiplex PCR; TCRdb's copy has only in-frame clones and leaves some out. Clone size and V and J calls were adopted from that table, with D and trimming inferred from the DNA. The table has fewer than 350,000 clones, roughly nine tenths seen once; the top ten hold roughly 12%.

This TCR came from a woman aged 30 to 39 with COVID-19, enrolled during active disease. Sequenced sample: peripheral blood. This chain joins TRBV7-9 and TRBJ2-2; D is perhaps TRBD1 (5 bases). The CDR3 region has the DNA TGTGCCAGCAGCTTAAACAGGCCCACCGGGGAGCTGTTTTTT. It specifies CASSLNRPTGELFF.